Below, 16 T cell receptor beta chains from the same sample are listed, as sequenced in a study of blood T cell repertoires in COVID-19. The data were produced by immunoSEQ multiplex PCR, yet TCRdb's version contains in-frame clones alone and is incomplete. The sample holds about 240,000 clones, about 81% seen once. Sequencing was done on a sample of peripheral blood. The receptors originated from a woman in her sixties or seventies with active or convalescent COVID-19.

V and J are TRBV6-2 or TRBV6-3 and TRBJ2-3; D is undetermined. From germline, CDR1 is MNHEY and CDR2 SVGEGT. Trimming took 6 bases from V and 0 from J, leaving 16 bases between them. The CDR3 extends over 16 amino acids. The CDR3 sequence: CASSPRVPPSTDTQYF. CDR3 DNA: TGTGCCAGCAGCCCTAGAGTGCCACCTAGCACAGATACGCAGTATTTT.

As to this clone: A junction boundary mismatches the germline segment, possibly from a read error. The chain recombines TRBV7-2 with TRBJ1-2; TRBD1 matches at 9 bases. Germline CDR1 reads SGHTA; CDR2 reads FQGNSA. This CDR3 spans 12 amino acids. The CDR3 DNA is TGTGCCAGCAGCCTGGACAGGGGATGGCCTATCTTC. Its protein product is CASSLDRGWPIF.

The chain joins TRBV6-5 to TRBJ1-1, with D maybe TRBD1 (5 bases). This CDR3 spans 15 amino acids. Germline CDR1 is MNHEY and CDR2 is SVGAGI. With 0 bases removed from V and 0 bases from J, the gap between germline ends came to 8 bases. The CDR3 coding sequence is TGTGCCAGCAGTTACTCGGACATATTGAACACTGAAGCTTTCTTT. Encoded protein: CASSYSDILNTEAFF.

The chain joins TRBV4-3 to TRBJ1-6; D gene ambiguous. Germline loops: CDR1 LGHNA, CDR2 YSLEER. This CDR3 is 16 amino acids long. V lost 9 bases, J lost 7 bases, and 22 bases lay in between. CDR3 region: CASRLLKGVQNSPLHF. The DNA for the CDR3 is TGCGCCAGTCGGCTTCTGAAGGGAGTACAGAATTCACCCCTCCACTTT.

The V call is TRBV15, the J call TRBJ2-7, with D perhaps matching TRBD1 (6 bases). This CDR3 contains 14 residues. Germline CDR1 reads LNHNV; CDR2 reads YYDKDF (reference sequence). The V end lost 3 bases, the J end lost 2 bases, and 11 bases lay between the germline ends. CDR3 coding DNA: TGTGCCACCAGCAGGACAGGAGGTACCTACGAGCAGTACTTC. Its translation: CATSRTGGTYEQYF.

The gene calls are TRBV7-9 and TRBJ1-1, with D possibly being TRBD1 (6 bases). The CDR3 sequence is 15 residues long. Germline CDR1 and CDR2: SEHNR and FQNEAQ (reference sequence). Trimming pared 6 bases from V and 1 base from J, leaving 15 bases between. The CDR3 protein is CASRDRDTWNTEAFF. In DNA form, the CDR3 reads TGTGCCAGCAGGGACCGGGACACTTGGAACACTGAAGCTTTCTTT.

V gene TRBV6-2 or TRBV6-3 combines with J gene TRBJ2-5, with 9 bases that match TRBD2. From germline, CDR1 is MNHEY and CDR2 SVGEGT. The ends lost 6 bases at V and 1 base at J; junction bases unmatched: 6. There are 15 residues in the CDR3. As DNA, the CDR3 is TGTGCCAGCAGCCGCGGACTAGCGCTCCAAGAGACCCAGTACTTC. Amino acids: CASSRGLALQETQYF.

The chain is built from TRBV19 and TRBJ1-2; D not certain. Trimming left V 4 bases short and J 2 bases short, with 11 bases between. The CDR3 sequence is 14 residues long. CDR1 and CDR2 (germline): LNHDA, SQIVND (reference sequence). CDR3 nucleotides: TGTGCCAGTAGTAGAGGGAACTTAAACTATGGCTACACCTTC. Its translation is CASSRGNLNYGYTF. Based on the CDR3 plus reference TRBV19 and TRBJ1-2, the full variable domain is DGGITQSPKYLFRKEGQNVTLSCEQNLNHDAMYWYRQDPGQGLRLIYYSQIVNDFQKGDIAEGYSVSREKKESFPLTVTSAQKNPTAFYLCASSRGNLNYGYTFGSGTRLTVV.

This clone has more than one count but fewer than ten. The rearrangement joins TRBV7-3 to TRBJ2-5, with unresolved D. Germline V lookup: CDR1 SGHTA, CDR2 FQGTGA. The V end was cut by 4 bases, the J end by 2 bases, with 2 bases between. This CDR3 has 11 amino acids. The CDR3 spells CASSSQETQYF. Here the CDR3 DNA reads TGTGCCAGCAGCTCTCAAGAGACCCAGTACTTC.

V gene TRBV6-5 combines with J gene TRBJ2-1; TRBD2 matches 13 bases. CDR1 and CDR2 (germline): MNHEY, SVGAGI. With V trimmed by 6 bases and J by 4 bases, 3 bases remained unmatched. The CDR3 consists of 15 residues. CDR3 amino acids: CASSSTSGGYNEQFF. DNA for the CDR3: TGTGCCAGCAGCTCGACTAGCGGGGGGTACAATGAGCAGTTCTTC.

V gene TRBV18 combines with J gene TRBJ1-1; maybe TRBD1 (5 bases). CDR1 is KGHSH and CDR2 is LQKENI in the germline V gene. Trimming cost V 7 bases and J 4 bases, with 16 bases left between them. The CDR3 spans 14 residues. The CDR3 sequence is CASFIGGGSTEAFF. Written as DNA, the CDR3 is TGTGCCAGCTTCATCGGCGGGGGGAGCACTGAAGCTTTCTTT. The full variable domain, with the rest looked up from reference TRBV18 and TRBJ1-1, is NAGVMQNPRHLVRRRGQEARLRCSPMKGHSHVYWYRQLPEEGLKFMVYLQKENIIDESGMPKERFSAEFPKEGPSILRIQQVVRGDSAAYFCASFIGGGSTEAFFGQGTRLTVV.

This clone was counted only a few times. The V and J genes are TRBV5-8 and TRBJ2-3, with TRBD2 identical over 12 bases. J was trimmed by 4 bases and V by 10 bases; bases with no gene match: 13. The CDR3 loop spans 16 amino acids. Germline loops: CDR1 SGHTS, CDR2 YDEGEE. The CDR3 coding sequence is TGTGCCCCGCGTCCCCGACTAGCGGGGGAATCAGATACGCAGTATTTT. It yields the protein CAPRPRLAGESDTQYF.

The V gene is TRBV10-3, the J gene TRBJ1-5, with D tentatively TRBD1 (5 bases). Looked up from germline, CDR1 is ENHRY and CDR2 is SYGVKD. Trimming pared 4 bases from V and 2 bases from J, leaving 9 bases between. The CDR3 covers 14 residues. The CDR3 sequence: CAISAGGGNQPQHF. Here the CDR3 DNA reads TGTGCCATCAGTGCGGGGGGGGGCAATCAGCCCCAGCATTTT.

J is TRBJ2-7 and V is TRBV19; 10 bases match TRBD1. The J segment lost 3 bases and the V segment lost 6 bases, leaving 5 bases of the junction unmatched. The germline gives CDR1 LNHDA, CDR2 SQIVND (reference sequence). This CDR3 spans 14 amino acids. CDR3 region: CASRRGQGSYEQYF. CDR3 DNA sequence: TGTGCCAGTAGAAGGGGACAGGGGAGCTACGAGCAGTACTTC. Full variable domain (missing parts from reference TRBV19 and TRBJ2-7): DGGITQSPKYLFRKEGQNVTLSCEQNLNHDAMYWYRQDPGQGLRLIYYSQIVNDFQKGDIAEGYSVSREKKESFPLTVTSAQKNPTAFYLCASRRGQGSYEQYFGPGTRLTVT.

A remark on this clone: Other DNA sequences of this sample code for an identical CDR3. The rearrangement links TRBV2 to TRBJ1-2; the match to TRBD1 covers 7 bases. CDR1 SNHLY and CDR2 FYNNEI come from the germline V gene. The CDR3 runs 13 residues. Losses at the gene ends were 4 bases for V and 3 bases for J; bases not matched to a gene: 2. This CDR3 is CASSGQGDYGYTF. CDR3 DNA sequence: TGTGCCAGCAGTGGACAGGGAGACTATGGCTACACCTTC.

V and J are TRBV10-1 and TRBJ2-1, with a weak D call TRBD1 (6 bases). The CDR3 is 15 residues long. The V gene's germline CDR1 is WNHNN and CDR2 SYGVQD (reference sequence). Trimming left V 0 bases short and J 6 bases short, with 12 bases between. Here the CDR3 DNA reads TGCGCCAGCAGTGAGTCGGGGGCCCTTTCCAATGAGCAGTTCTTC. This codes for CASSESGALSNEQFF.